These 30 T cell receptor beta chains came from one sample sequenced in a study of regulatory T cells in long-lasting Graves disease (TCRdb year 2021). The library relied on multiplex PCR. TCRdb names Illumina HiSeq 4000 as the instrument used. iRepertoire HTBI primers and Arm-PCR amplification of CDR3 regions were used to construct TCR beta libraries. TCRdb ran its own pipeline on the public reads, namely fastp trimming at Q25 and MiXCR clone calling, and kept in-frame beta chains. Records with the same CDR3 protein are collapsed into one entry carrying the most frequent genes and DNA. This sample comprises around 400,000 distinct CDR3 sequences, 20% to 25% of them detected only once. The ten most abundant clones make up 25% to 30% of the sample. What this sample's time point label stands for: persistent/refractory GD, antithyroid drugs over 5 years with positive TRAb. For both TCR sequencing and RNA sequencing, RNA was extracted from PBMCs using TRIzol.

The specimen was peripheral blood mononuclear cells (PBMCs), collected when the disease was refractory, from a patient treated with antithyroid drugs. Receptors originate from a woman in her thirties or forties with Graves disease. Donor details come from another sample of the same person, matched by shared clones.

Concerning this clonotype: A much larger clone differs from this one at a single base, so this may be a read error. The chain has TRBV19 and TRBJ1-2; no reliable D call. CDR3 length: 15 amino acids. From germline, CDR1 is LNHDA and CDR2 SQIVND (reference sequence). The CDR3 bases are TGTGCCAGTAGTTATGATCATGGGCAGAACTATGGCTGCACCTTC. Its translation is CASSYDHGQNYGCTF.

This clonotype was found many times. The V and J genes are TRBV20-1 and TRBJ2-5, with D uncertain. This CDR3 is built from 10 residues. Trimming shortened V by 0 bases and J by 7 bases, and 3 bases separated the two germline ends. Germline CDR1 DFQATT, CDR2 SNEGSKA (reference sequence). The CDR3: CSAREGTQYF. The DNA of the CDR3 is TGCAGTGCTAGAGAGGGGACCCAGTACTTC.

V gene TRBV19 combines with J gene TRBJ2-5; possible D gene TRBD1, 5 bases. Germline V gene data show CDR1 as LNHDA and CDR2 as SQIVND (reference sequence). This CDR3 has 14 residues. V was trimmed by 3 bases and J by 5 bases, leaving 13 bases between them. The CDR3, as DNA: TGTGCCAGTAGTATTGGGGCCAAAGGGGAGACCCAGTACTTC. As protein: CASSIGAKGETQYF.

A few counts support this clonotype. The CDR3 here is CSARPHPGGKDYGYTF. CDR3 DNA: TGCAGTGCTAGACCCCACCCCGGGGGCAAGGACTATGGCTACACCTTC. The chain employs TRBV20-1 and TRBJ1-2; TRBD1 might be the D (6 bases). This CDR3 is 16 amino acids long. With 2 bases removed from V and 3 bases from J, the gap between germline ends came to 19 bases. Germline lookup yields CDR1 DFQATT and CDR2 SNEGSKA (reference sequence).

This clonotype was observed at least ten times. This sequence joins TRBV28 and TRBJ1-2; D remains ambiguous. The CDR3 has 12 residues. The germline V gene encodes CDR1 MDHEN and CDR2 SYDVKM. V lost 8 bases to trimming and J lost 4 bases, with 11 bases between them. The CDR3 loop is CASSASPYGYTF. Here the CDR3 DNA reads TGTGCCAGCTCGGCCAGTCCCTATGGCTACACCTTC.

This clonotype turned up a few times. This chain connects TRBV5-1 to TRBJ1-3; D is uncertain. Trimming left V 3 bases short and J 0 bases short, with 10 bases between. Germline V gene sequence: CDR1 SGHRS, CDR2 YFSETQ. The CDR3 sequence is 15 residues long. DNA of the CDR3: TGCGCCAGCAGCTCGCAGGTAGACTCTGGAAACACCATATATTTT. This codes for CASSSQVDSGNTIYF.

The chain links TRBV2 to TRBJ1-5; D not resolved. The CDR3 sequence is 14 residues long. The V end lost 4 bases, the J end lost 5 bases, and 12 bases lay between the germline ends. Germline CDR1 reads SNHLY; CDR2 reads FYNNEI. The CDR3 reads CASSVFPGYQPQHF. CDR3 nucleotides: TGTGCCAGCAGTGTCTTCCCTGGGTATCAGCCCCAGCATTTT.

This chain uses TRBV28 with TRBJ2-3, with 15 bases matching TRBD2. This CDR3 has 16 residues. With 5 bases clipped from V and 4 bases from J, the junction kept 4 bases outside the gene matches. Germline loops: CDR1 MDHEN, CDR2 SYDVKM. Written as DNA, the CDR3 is TGTGCCAGCAGTCTCGGACTAGCGGGAGGGCCAGATACGCAGTATTTT. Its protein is CASSLGLAGGPDTQYF. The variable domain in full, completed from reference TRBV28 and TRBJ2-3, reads DVKVTQSSRYLVKRTGEKVFLECVQDMDHENMFWYRQDPGLGLRLIYFSYDVKMKEKGDIPEGYSVSREKKERFSLILESASTNQTSMYLCASSLGLAGGPDTQYFGPGTRLTVL.

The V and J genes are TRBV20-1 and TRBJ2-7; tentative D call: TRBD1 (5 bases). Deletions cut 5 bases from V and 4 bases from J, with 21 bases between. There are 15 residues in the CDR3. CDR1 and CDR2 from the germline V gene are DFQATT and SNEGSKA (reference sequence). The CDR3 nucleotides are TGCAGTGCTCCCGGCCAGGCAGGGCCCCTTTACGAGCAGTACTTC. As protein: CSAPGQAGPLYEQYF.

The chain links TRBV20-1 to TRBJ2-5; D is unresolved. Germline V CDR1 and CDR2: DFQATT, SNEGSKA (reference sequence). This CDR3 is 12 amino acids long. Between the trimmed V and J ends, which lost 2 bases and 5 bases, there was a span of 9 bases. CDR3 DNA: TGCAGTGCTAGAATTATGCGGGAGACCCAGTACTTC. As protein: CSARIMRETQYF.

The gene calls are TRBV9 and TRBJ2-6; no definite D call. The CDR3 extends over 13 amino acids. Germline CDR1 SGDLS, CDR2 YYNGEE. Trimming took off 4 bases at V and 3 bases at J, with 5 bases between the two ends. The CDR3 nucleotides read TGTGCCAGCAGCCCCCGTGGGGCCAACGTCCTGACTTTC. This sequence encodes CASSPRGANVLTF. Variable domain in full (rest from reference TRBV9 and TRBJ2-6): DSGVTQTPKHLITATGQRVTLRCSPRSGDLSVYWYQQSLDQGLQFLIQYYNGEERAKGNILERFSAQQFPDLHSELNLSSLELGDSALYFCASSPRGANVLTFGAGSRLTVL.

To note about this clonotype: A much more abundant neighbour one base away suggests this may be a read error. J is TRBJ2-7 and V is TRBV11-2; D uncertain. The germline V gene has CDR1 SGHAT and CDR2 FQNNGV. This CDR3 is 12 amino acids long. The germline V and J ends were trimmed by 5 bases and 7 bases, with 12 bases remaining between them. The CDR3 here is CASSVGEWEQYF. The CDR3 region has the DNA TGTGCCAGCAGCGTCGGCGAGTGGGAGCAGTACTTC.

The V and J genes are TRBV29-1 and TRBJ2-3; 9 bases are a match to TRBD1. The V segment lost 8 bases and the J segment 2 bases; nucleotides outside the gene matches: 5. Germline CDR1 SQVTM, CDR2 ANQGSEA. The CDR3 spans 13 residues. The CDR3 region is CSLNRGLTDTQYF. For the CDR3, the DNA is TGCAGCCTGAACAGGGGGCTCACAGATACGCAGTATTTT.

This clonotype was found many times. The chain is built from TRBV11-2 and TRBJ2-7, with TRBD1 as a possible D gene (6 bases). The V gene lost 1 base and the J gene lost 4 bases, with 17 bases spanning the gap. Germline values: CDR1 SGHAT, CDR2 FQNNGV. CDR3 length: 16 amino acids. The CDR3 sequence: CASSLVQGRHPYEQYF. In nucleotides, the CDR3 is TGTGCCAGCAGCTTAGTACAGGGAAGACACCCTTACGAGCAGTACTTC.

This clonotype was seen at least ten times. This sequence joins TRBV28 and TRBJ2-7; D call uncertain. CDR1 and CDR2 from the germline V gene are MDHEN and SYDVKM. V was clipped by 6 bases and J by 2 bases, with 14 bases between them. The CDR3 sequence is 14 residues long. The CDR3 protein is CASSRNIPPYEQYF. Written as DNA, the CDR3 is TGTGCCAGCAGCCGAAACATCCCCCCCTACGAGCAGTACTTC.

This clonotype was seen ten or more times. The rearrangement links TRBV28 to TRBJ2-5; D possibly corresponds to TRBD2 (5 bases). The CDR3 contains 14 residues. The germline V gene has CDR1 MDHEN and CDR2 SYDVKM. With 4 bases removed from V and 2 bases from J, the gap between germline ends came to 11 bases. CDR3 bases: TGTGCCAGCAGTTCGTGGACTGATCAAGAGACCCAGTACTTC. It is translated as CASSSWTDQETQYF. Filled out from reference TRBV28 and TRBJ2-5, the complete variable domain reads DVKVTQSSRYLVKRTGEKVFLECVQDMDHENMFWYRQDPGLGLRLIYFSYDVKMKEKGDIPEGYSVSREKKERFSLILESASTNQTSMYLCASSSWTDQETQYFGPGTRLLVL.

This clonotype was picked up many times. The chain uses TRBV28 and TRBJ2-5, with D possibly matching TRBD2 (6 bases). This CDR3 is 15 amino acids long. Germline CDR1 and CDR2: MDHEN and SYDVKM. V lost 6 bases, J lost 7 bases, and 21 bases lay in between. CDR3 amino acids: CASSLTGLPGATQYF. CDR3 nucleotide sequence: TGTGCCAGCAGCTTAACGGGACTCCCCGGCGCGACCCAGTACTTC.

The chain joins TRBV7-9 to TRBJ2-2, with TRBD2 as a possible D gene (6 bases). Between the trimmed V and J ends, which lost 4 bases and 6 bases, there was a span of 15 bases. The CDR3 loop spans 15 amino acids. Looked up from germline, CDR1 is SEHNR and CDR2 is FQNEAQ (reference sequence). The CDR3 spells CASSSGTPFSGELFF. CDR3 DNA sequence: TGTGCCAGCAGCTCCGGGACTCCTTTTTCCGGGGAGCTGTTTTTT. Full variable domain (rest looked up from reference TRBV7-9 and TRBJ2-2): DTGVSQNPRHKITKRGQNVTFRCDPISEHNRLYWYRQTLGQGPEFLTYFQNEAQLEKSRLLSDRFSAERPKGSFSTLEIQRTEQGDSAMYLCASSSGTPFSGELFFGEGSRLTVL.

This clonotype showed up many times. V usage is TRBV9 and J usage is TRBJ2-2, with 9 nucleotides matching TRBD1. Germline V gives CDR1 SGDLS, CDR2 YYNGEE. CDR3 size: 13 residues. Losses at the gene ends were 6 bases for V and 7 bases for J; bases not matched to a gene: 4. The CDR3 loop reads CASKDRGGGELFF. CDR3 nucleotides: TGTGCCAGCAAGGACAGGGGAGGCGGGGAGCTGTTTTTT.

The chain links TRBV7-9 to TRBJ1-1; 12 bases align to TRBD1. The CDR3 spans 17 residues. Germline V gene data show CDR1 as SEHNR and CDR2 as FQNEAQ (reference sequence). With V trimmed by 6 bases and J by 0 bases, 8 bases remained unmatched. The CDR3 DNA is TGTGCCAGCAGTGACCCGGGACAGGGGGCCTTGAACACTGAAGCTTTCTTT. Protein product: CASSDPGQGALNTEAFF.

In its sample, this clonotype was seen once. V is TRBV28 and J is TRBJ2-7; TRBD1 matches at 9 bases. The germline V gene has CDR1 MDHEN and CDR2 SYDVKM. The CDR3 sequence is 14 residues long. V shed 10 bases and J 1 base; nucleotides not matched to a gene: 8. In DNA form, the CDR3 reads TGTGCCATCCGTCGGACAGGGGAGTCCTACGAGCAGTACTTC. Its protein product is CAIRRTGESYEQYF.

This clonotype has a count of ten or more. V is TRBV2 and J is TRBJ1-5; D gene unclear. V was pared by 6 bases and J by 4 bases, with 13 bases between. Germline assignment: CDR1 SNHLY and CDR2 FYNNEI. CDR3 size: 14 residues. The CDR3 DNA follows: TGTGCCAGCAGCGACCCGACCTTGAATCAGCCCCAGCATTTT. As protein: CASSDPTLNQPQHF.

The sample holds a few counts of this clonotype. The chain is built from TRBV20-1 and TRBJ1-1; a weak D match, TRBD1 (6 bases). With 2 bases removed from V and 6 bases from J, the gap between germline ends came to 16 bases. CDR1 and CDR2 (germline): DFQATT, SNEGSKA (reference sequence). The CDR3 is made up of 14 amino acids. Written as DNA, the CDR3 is TGCAGTGCTAGAAATACAGGGTTAGGGGCTGAAGCTTTCTTT. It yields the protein CSARNTGLGAEAFF.

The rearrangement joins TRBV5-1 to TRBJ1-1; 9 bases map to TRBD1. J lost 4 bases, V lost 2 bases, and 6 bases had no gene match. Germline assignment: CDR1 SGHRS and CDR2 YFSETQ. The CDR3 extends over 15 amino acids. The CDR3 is CASSLGDRVFTEAFF. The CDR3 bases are TGCGCCAGCAGCTTAGGGGACAGGGTTTTCACTGAAGCTTTCTTT.

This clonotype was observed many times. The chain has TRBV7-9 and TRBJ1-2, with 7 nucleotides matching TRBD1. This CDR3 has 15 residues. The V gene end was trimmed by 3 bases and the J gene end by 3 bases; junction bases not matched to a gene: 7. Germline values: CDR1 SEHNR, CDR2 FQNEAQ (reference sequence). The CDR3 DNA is TGTGCCAGCAGCTTCCAGGGACAGTCCTACTATGGCTACACCTTC. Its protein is CASSFQGQSYYGYTF.

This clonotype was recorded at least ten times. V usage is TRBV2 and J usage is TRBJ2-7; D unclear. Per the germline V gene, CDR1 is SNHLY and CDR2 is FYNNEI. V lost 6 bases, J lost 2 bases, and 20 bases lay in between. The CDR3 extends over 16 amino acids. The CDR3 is CASSRLEEPSAYEQYF. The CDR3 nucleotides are TGTGCCAGCAGCCGGCTCGAAGAGCCCTCGGCCTACGAGCAGTACTTC.

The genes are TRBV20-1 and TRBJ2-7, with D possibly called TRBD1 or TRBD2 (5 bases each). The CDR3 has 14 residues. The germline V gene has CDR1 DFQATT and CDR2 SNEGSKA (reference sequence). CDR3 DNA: TGCAGCCCGGTCGATTGGGGGTCCTCCTACGAGCAGTACTTC. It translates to CSPVDWGSSYEQYF.

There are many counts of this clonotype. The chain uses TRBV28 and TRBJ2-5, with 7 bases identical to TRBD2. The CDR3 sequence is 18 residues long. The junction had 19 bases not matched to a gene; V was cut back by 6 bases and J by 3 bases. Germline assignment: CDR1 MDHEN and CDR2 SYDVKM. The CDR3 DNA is TGTGCCAGCAGGCCCCGGGACCTTACGAGCGGGAATAAAGAGACCCAGTACTTC. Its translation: CASRPRDLTSGNKETQYF.

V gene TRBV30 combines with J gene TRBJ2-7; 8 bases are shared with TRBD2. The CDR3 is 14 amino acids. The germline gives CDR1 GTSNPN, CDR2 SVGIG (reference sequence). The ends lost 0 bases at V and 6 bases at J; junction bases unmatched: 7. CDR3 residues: CAWSVLGRAAEQYF. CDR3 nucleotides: TGTGCCTGGAGTGTACTCGGGAGGGCGGCCGAGCAGTACTTC.

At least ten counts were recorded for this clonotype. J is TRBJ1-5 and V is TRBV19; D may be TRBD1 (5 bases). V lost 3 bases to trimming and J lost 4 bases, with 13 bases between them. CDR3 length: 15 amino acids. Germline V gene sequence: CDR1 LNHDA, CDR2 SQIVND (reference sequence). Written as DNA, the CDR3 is TGTGCCAGTAGTATTCCGGGGCAGGAAAATCAGCCCCAGCATTTT. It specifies CASSIPGQENQPQHF.